What follows is one T cell receptor beta chain and its context. Antigen specificity is unknown. These data are taken from a study of identical twins. Regarding the study as a whole: It was possible that invariant MAIT and iNKT cells partly confounded the zero-insertion analyses.

Trimming shortened V by 4 bases and J by 0 bases, and 1 base separated the two germline ends. Germline lookup yields CDR1 LNHNV and CDR2 YYDKDF (reference sequence). The CDR3 sequence is 13 residues long. Template switching introduced a universal primer site, and the cDNA bore unique molecular identifiers. One entry per CDR3 protein, called by TCRdb with MiXCR from the 5' RACE reads. The table includes some 590,000 distinct CDR3 sequences, more than 9% detected once. This same sample was also part of a study on yellow fever vaccine responses in identical twins.

The source material was PBMCs. The V gene is TRBV15, the J gene TRBJ2-6, with D uncertain. This receptor was identified in a woman younger than 35 in good health. The CDR3 bases are TGTGCCACCAGCACCTCTGGGGCCAACGTCCTGACTTTC. Translating gives CATSTSGANVLTF.